The sequence of this T cell receptor (beta chain) was determined in a study of blood T cell repertoires in COVID-19. V shed 1 base and J 5 bases; nucleotides not matched to a gene: 9. Per the germline V gene, CDR1 is SNHLY and CDR2 is FYNNEI. This CDR3 spans 18 amino acids. In the original workflow: Amplification of reference gene primers was used by the study to estimate nucleated cell counts. Assay: immunoSEQ multiplex PCR; the TCRdb copy retains only in-frame clones and omits some. For V, J and clone size, that table is used; D and trimming come from the DNA. The sample shows 300,000 to 400,000 clones, 70% to 90% of them seen only once.

Sequenced sample: peripheral blood. The clonotype comes from a human donor in a cohort sampled during active COVID-19. The chain carries TRBV2 and TRBJ2-1; 12 nucleotides line up with TRBD2. The CDR3 loop reads CASSEERGWTSGDNEQFF. In DNA, the CDR3 is TGTGCCAGCAGTGAAGAACGGGGTTGGACTAGCGGGGACAATGAGCAGTTCTTC.